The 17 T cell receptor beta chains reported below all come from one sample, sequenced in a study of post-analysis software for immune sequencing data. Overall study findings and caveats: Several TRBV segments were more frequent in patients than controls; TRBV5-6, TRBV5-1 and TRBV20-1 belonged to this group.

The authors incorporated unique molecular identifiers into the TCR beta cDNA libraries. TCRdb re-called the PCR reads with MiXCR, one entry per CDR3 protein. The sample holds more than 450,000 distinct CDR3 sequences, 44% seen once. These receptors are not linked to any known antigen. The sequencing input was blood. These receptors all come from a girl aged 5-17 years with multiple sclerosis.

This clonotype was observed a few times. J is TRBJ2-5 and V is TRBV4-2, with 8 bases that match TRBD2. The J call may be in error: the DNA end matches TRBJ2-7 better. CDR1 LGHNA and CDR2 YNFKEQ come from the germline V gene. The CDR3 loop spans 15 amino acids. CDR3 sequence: CASSSPSGGPGEQYF. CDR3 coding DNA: TGTGCCAGCAGCTCCCCTTCGGGAGGGCCGGGCGAGCAGTACTTC.

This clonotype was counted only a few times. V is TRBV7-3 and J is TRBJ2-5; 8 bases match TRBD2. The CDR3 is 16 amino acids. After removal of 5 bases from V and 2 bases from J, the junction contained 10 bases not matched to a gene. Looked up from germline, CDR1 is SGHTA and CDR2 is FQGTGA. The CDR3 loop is CASSTAGGGNQETQYF. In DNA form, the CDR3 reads TGTGCCAGCAGCACCGCTGGCGGGGGGAATCAAGAGACCCAGTACTTC.

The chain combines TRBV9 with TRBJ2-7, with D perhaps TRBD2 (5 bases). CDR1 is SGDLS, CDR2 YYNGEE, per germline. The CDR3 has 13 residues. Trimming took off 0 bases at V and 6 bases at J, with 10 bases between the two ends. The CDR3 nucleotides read TGTGCCAGCAGCGTAGCGGGGATCTCCGAGCAGTACTTC. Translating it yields CASSVAGISEQYF. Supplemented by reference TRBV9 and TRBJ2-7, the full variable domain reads DSGVTQTPKHLITATGQRVTLRCSPRSGDLSVYWYQQSLDQGLQFLIQYYNGEERAKGNILERFSAQQFPDLHSELNLSSLELGDSALYFCASSVAGISEQYFGPGTRLTVT.

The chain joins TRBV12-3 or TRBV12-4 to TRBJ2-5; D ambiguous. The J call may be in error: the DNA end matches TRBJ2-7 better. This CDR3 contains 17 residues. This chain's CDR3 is CASSLYGPRTARDEQYF. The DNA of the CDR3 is TGTGCCAGCAGCCTATATGGTCCCAGGACCGCACGGGACGAGCAGTACTTC.

In nucleotides, the CDR3 is TGTGCCAGCAGCCGTTCGGACAGTCTCTCCTACGAGCAGTACTTC. Encoded protein: CASSRSDSLSYEQYF. The chain uses TRBV11-2 and TRBJ2-7, with a weak D call TRBD1 (6 bases). Germline values: CDR1 SGHAT, CDR2 FQNNGV. The CDR3 has 15 residues. Trimming removed 5 bases at V and 0 bases at J, with 14 bases between.

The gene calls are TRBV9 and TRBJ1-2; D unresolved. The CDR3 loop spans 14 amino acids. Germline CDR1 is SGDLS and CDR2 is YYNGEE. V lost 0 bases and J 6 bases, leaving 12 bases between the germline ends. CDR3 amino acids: CASSVGHLGDGYTF. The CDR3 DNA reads TGTGCCAGCAGCGTAGGACATCTTGGGGATGGCTACACCTTC.

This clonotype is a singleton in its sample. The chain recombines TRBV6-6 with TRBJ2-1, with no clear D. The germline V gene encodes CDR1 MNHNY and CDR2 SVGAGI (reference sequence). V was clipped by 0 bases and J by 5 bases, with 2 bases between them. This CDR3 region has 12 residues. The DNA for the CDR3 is TGTGCCAGCAGTTACTCGGACAATGAGCAGTTCTTC. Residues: CASSYSDNEQFF.

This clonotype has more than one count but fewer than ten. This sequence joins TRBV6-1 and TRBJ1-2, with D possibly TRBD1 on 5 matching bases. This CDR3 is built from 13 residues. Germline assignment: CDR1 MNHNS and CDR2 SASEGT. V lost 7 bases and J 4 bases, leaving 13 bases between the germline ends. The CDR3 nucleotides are TGTGCCAGCACTCCGGGACTGAGCTATGGCTACACCTTC. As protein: CASTPGLSYGYTF.

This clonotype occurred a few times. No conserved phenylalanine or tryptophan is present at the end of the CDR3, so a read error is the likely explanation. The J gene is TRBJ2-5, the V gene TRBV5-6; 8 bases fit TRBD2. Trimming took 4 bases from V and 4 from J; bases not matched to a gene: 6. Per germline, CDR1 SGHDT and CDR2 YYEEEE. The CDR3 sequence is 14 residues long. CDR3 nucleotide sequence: TGTGCCAGCAGCCCTGGACTAGCCCTAGAGACCCAGTACGTC. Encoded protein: CASSPGLALETQYV.

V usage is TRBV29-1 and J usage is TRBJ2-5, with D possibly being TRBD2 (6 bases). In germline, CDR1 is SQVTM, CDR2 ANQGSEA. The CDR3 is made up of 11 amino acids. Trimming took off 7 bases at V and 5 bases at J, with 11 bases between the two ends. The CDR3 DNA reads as TGCAGCGCCGGAGGGACGGAGACCCAGTACTTC. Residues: CSAGGTETQYF.

The CDR3 sequence is CASSWPGQGPYEQYF. The CDR3 nucleotides read TGTGCCAGCAGCTGGCCGGGACAGGGCCCCTACGAGCAGTACTTC. This sequence joins TRBV11-2 and TRBJ2-7, with 9 bases aligning to TRBD1. The CDR3 totals 15 residues. V lost 4 bases, J lost 2 bases, and 6 bases stayed unmatched. In germline, CDR1 is SGHAT, CDR2 FQNNGV.

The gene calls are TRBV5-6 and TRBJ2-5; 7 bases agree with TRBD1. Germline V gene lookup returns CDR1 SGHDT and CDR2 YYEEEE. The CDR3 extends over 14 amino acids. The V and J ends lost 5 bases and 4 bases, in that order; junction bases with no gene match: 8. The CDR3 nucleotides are TGTGCCAGCAGTCGAAGGAGGACAGGAGAGACCCAGTACTTC. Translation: CASSRRRTGETQYF.

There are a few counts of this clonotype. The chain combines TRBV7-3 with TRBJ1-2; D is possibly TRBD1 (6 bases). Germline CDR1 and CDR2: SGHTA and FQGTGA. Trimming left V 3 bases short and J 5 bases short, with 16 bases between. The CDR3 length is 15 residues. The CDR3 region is CASSLTGGQVYGYTF. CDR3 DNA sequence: TGTGCCAGCAGCTTGACCGGGGGGCAGGTTTATGGCTACACCTTC.

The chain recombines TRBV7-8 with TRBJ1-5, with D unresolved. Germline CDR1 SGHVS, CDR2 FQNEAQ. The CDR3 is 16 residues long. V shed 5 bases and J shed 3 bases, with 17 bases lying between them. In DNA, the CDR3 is TGTGCCAGCAGCCAGTCACGAGCAGTCTACAATCAGCCCCAGCATTTT. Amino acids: CASSQSRAVYNQPQHF.

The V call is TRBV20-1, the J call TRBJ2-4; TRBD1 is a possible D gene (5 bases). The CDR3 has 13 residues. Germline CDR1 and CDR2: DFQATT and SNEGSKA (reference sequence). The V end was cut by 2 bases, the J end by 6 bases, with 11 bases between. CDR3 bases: TGCAGTGCTAGACCCGGACAAGCAAACATTCAGTACTTC. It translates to CSARPGQANIQYF.

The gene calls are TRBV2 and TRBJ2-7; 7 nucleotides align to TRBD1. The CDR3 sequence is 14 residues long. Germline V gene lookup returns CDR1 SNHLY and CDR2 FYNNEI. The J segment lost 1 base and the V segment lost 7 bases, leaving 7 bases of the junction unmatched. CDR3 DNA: TGTGCCAGCATTTCCGACAGGGCTTCCTACGAGCAGTACTTC. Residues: CASISDRASYEQYF.

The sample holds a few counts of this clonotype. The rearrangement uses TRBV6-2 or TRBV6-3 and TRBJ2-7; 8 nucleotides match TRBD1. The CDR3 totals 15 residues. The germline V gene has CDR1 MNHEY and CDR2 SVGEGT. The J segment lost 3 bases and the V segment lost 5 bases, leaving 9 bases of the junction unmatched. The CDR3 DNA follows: TGTGCCAGCAGTGTCCCGGGACAGGTGGTCTACGAGCAGTACTTC. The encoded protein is CASSVPGQVVYEQYF.